One sample yielded the 10 T cell receptor beta chains listed below, sequenced in a study of radiotherapy plus CTLA-4 blockade in lung cancer. Here immunoSEQ multiplex PCR was the method, and the copy in TCRdb shows in-frame clones only, minus some. This table has around 82,000 clones, around 80% appearing once. The material was peripheral blood, obtained from a patient treated with radiotherapy plus ipilimumab. The source of these receptors is a human donor with non-small cell lung cancer who had stable disease on radiotherapy plus ipilimumab.

This chain joins TRBV29-1 and TRBJ2-6, with 8 bases lining up with TRBD1. The germline gives CDR1 SQVTM, CDR2 ANQGSEA. V shed 6 bases, J shed 1 base, and the junction held 5 bases outside the gene matches. The CDR3 consists of 15 residues. The CDR3, as DNA: TGCAGCGTCGGGACAGGAGTTTCTGGGGCCAACGTCCTGACTTTC. It yields the protein CSVGTGVSGANVLTF.

The chain links TRBV28 to TRBJ2-5; 10 nucleotides agree with TRBD2. Germline values: CDR1 MDHEN, CDR2 SYDVKM. This CDR3 contains 14 residues. V lost 3 bases to trimming and J lost 7 bases; unmatched junction nucleotides: 5. CDR3 sequence: CASSFEAGGVTQYF. In nucleotides, the CDR3 is TGTGCCAGCAGTTTCGAAGCGGGAGGGGTGACCCAGTACTTC.

Note on this clone: The sample has other DNA sequences that encode this CDR3 too. V gene TRBV5-1 combines with J gene TRBJ1-6; D remains ambiguous. Germline CDR1 SGHRS, CDR2 YFSETQ. V was pared by 0 bases and J by 6 bases, with 16 bases between. The CDR3 totals 17 residues. In nucleotides, the CDR3 is TGCGCCAGCAGCTTGGCCAGTTCGTTGGGAACTAATTCACCCCTCCACTTT. Its translation: CASSLASSLGTNSPLHF.

The V and J genes are TRBV27 and TRBJ1-1; no reliable D call. Between the trimmed V and J ends, which lost 3 bases and 0 bases, there was a span of 5 bases. The CDR3 consists of 13 residues. CDR1 MNHEY and CDR2 SMNVEV come from the germline V gene (reference sequence). CDR3 residues: CASSFYVNTEAFF. CDR3 sequence (DNA): TGTGCCAGCAGTTTCTATGTGAACACTGAAGCTTTCTTT.

The chain combines TRBV7-3 with TRBJ2-2; a weak D match, TRBD2 (5 bases). Deletions cut 2 bases from V and 5 bases from J, with 6 bases between. Germline CDR1 reads SGHTA; CDR2 reads FQGTGA. The CDR3 has 13 residues. The CDR3, as DNA: TGTGCCAGCAGCTTACCGGGAACCGGGGAGCTGTTTTTT. It specifies CASSLPGTGELFF.

A note on this clone: The sample holds other DNA sequences that translate to the same CDR3. The genes are TRBV13 and TRBJ2-7; D remains ambiguous. The length of the CDR3 is 15 residues. Germline values: CDR1 PRHDT, CDR2 FYEKMQ (reference sequence). V was cut by 4 bases and J by 1 base, with 14 bases left in between. CDR3 sequence (DNA): TGTGCCAGCAGCTCCCCCCCGGACGGTTCCTACGAGCAGTACTTC. Translation: CASSSPPDGSYEQYF.

Regarding this clone: This CDR3 is also generated by other DNA sequences in the sample. V is TRBV30 and J is TRBJ2-7, with TRBD1 matching over 8 bases. This CDR3 contains 13 residues. V lost 3 bases to trimming and J lost 3 bases; unmatched junction nucleotides: 4. Germline-derived CDR1 and CDR2 are GTSNPN and SVGIG (reference sequence). The CDR3, as DNA: TGTGCCTGGAGGCAGGGGGCGGTCTACGAGCAGTACTTC. Translation gives CAWRQGAVYEQYF.

The rearrangement uses TRBV30 and TRBJ2-3; no reliable D call. The length of the CDR3 is 12 residues. The V gene lost 2 bases and the J gene lost 0 bases, with 3 bases spanning the gap. From germline, CDR1 is GTSNPN and CDR2 SVGIG (reference sequence). This CDR3 reads CAWSPSTDTQYF. CDR3 sequence (DNA): TGTGCCTGGAGTCCCAGCACAGATACGCAGTATTTT. The full variable domain, in which reference TRBV30 and TRBJ2-3 provide the parts outside the CDR3, is SQTIHQWPATLVQPVGSPLSLECTVEGTSNPNLYWYRQAAGRGLQLLFYSVGIGQISSEVPQNLSASRPQDRQFILSSKKLLLSDSGFYLCAWSPSTDTQYFGPGTRLTVL.

The chain combines TRBV9 with TRBJ2-2; 8 bases agree with TRBD2. V was pared by 0 bases and J by 5 bases, with 3 bases of the junction left unmatched. CDR1 and CDR2 (germline): SGDLS, YYNGEE. This CDR3 contains 15 residues. The CDR3 spells CASSVAASGTGELFF. The CDR3 bases are TGTGCCAGCAGCGTAGCGGCTAGCGGGACCGGGGAGCTGTTTTTT.

V gene TRBV10-3 combines with J gene TRBJ2-7; 12 bases match TRBD1. The V gene end was trimmed by 0 bases and the J gene end by 7 bases; junction bases not matched to a gene: 4. Germline V CDR1 and CDR2: ENHRY, SYGVKD. The CDR3 length is 15 residues. As DNA, the CDR3 is TGTGCCATCAGTGAGTCGGGGACAGGGGGCAAGGAGCAGTACTTC. Its translation is CAISESGTGGKEQYF.